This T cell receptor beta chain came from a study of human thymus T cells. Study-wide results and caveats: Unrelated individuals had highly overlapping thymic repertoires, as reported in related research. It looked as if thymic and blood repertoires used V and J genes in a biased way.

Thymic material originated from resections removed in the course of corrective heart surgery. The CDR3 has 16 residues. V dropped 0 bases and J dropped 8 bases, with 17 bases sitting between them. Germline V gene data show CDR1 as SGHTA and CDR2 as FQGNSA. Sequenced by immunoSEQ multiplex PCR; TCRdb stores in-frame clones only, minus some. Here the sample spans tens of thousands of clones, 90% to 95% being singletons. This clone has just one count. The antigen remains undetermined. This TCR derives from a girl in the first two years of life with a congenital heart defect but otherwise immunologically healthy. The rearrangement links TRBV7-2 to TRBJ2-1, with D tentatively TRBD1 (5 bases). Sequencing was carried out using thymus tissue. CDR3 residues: CASSLANRSRLDEQFF. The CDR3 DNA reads TGTGCCAGCAGCTTAGCAAACAGGTCACGATTGGATGAGCAGTTCTTC.